This T cell receptor beta chain came from a study of blood T cell repertoires in COVID-19. Turning to the study itself: PBMCs, B-cell-depleted T cells, or T cells were the source of the cDNA or gDNA that made up the material.

The germline gives CDR1 SGHTA, CDR2 FQGTGA. V lost 5 bases to trimming and J lost 9 bases, with 17 bases between them. CDR3 length equals 15 residues. Allocation to cohorts depended on clinical history reported by the participants. The authors' processing: How many nucleated cells were present was estimated from reference gene primer amplification. Measured with immunoSEQ multiplex PCR; TCRdb has only the in-frame clones, and not every one. V and J calls and clone size are copied from that table; D and trimming were computed from the DNA. The sample gives 330,000 or so clones, more than 85% of which show up once; roughly 18% is in the top ten.

The clonotype was recovered from a woman aged 30 to 39 who had recovered from COVID-19. The chain couples TRBV7-3 to TRBJ1-6, with D tentatively TRBD1 (5 bases). Sequencing was done on a sample of PBMCs or T cells enriched from blood (not recorded which). CDR3 sequence: CASSAGSGSRSPLHF. CDR3 DNA sequence: TGTGCCAGCAGCGCAGGGTCCGGGTCCCGTTCACCCCTCCACTTT.